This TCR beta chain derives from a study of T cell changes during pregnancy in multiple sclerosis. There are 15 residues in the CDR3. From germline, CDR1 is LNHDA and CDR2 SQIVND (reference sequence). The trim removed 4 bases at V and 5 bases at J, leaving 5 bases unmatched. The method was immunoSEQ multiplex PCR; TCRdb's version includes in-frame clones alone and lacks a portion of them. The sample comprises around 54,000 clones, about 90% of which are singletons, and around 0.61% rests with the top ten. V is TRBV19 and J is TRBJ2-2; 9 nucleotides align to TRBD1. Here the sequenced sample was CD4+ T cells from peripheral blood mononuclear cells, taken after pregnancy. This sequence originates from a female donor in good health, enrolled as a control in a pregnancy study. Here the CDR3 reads CASSKGQGHTGELFF. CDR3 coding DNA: TGTGCCAGTAGTAAGGGACAGGGCCATACCGGGGAGCTGTTTTTT.